Listed here is a single T cell receptor (beta chain). Its cognate antigen is unknown. Germline is not matched at one junction end, which may reflect a read error. Sequencing used immunoSEQ multiplex PCR; TCRdb keeps in-frame clones, though not all of them. Of around 150,000 clones listed, around 91% are singletons. Germline loops: CDR1 SGHNT, CDR2 YYREEE (reference sequence). The CDR3 length is 14 residues. This entry belongs to a study of T cell responses to AZD1222 COVID-19 vaccine. The study, taken as a whole, reports: Clonal diversity was possibly underestimated; the donors were predominantly white British and more often female. The peak T cell response came first, and repertoires were sampled only after it. Vaccine-associated CD4 TCRs spanned spike, dominant at 160-218 and 743-854.

The V gene is TRBV5-4, the J gene TRBJ2-6; 11 positions agree with TRBD1. The specimen comprised peripheral blood, sampled on day 0 of AZD1222 vaccination. This sequence originates from an adult in good health. For the CDR3, the DNA is TGTGCCAGCAGCTTAGGACAGGGGGCGAACGTCCTGACTTTC. Its protein is CASSLGQGANVLTF.